These 12 T cell receptor beta chains were all obtained from the same sample, sequenced in a study of T-cell reconstitution after alpha-beta-depleted transplantation in children. TCRbeta library preparation incorporated unique molecular identifiers. TCRdb re-called the PCR reads with MiXCR, one entry per CDR3 protein. This table has about 980,000 distinct CDR3 sequences, about 30% appearing once. The input for sequencing was PBMCs, mostly from graft donor cells, taken 360 days after TCRalphabeta/CD19-depleted stem cell transplant. These receptors were taken from a boy less than two years old who had a stem cell transplant for SCID, so the T cells may come from the graft donor.

This sequence joins TRBV3-1 and TRBJ2-3, with D uncertain. The CDR3 has 14 residues. Germline V lookup: CDR1 LGHDT, CDR2 YNNKEL (reference sequence). The V end was cut by 1 base, the J end by 7 bases, with 12 bases between. CDR3 loop: CASSQAPIGYTQYF. The CDR3 DNA is TGTGCCAGCAGCCAAGCACCCATTGGGTATACGCAGTATTTT.

This clonotype was counted only a few times. The V and J genes are TRBV5-1 and TRBJ2-1; D uncertain. The germline V gene encodes CDR1 SGHRS and CDR2 YFSETQ. The V end lost 7 bases, the J end lost 6 bases, and 20 bases lay between the germline ends. This CDR3 is 15 amino acids long. CDR3 in amino acids: CASGPRVPNPNEQFF. The CDR3 bases are TGCGCCAGCGGTCCACGGGTCCCCAATCCCAATGAGCAGTTCTTC.

V is TRBV10-3 and J is TRBJ2-1; TRBD1 or TRBD2 may be the D gene (6 bases each). The CDR3 sequence is 15 residues long. The V end was cut by 5 bases, the J end by 2 bases, with 13 bases between. Germline V gene data show CDR1 as ENHRY and CDR2 as SYGVKD. The CDR3 sequence: CAISSRGPPYNEQFF. DNA for the CDR3: TGTGCCATCAGTTCCCGGGGGCCCCCCTACAATGAGCAGTTCTTC.

The chain recombines TRBV10-3 with TRBJ1-5; no reliable D call. Germline CDR1 ENHRY, CDR2 SYGVKD. This CDR3 comprises 13 residues. The V gene lost 7 bases and the J gene lost 7 bases, with 14 bases spanning the gap. CDR3 DNA: TGTGCCATCACCCAGGACTCTCGGCAGCCCCAGCATTTT. This codes for CAITQDSRQPQHF.

This clonotype was observed many times. The V gene is TRBV6-1, the J gene TRBJ2-2; 7 bases map to TRBD1. Germline assignment: CDR1 MNHNS and CDR2 SASEGT. The CDR3 contains 14 residues. V dropped 8 bases and J dropped 6; count of bases not matched to a gene: 9. The CDR3 coding sequence is TGTGCCAGCCAGCTGGACAGGCAATCCGGGGAGCTGTTTTTT. Encoded protein: CASQLDRQSGELFF.

This clonotype has only a few counts. This chain uses TRBV7-2 with TRBJ2-7; 11 bases match TRBD2. CDR3 length: 16 residues. Per the germline V gene, CDR1 is SGHTA and CDR2 is FQGNSA. V lost 5 bases, J lost 6 bases, and 12 bases stayed unmatched. The CDR3 spells CASSPRTSGGRVEQYF. CDR3 coding DNA: TGTGCCAGCAGCCCCCGTACTAGCGGGGGACGGGTCGAGCAGTACTTC.

This chain connects TRBV20-1 to TRBJ2-1; 8 nucleotides line up with TRBD2. This CDR3 spans 15 amino acids. CDR1 DFQATT and CDR2 SNEGSKA come from the germline V gene (reference sequence). V lost 0 bases and J lost 6; bases outside the gene matches: 7. The CDR3, as DNA: TGCAGTGCTAGAGATCCCCGGGGGGGAAGCAATGAGCAGTTCTTC. It translates to CSARDPRGGSNEQFF.

The rearrangement joins TRBV12-3 or TRBV12-4 to TRBJ2-1; 12 positions match TRBD2. The ends lost 4 bases at V and 7 bases at J; junction bases unmatched: 5. The CDR3 is 15 residues long. CDR3 loop: CASSSGTSGPNEQFF. CDR3 nucleotide sequence: TGTGCCAGCAGTTCCGGGACTAGCGGGCCGAATGAGCAGTTCTTC.

The chain uses TRBV5-5 and TRBJ2-3, with D perhaps assigned TRBD1 or TRBD2 (5 bases each). V lost 4 bases, J lost 2 bases, and 14 bases lay in between. This CDR3 has 15 amino acids. CDR1 is SGHKS and CDR2 is YYEKEE in the germline V gene (reference sequence). The CDR3 DNA follows: TGTGCCAGCAGCCGTGGGGGATCCGCCACAGATACGCAGTATTTT. Translating gives CASSRGGSATDTQYF. Drawing the rest from reference TRBV5-5 and TRBJ2-3, the complete variable domain is DAGVTQSPTHLIKTRGQQVTLRCSPISGHKSVSWYQQVLGQGPQFIFQYYEKEERGRGNFPDRFSARQFPNYSSELNVNALLLGDSALYLCASSRGGSATDTQYFGPGTRLTVL.

The V call is TRBV20-1, the J call TRBJ2-5, with D possibly matching TRBD2 (5 bases). V was trimmed by 2 bases and J by 6 bases, leaving 10 bases between them. The CDR3 contains 12 residues. CDR1 and CDR2 from the germline V gene are DFQATT and SNEGSKA (reference sequence). The CDR3 loop reads CSARSDWQTQYF. The CDR3 DNA is TGCAGTGCTAGATCGGACTGGCAGACCCAGTACTTC.

This clonotype was seen a handful of times. V and J are TRBV28 and TRBJ2-7; unclear D gene. The V and J ends lost 4 bases and 5 bases respectively, with 9 bases between them. This CDR3 comprises 12 residues. The germline V gene encodes CDR1 MDHEN and CDR2 SYDVKM. CDR3 coding DNA: TGTGCCAGCAGTTCCTTTTTGAACGAGCAGTACTTC. Its translation: CASSSFLNEQYF.

The gene calls are TRBV9 and TRBJ2-7, with no clear D. The CDR3 contains 15 residues. Germline CDR1 is SGDLS and CDR2 is YYNGEE. Trimming pared 0 bases from V and 2 bases from J, leaving 12 bases between. DNA for the CDR3: TGTGCCAGCAGCGTAGTGCTCCCGATCCCCTACGAGCAGTACTTC. This translates into CASSVVLPIPYEQYF. Looking up the rest from reference TRBV9 and TRBJ2-7 gives the full variable domain: DSGVTQTPKHLITATGQRVTLRCSPRSGDLSVYWYQQSLDQGLQFLIQYYNGEERAKGNILERFSAQQFPDLHSELNLSSLELGDSALYFCASSVVLPIPYEQYFGPGTRLTVT.